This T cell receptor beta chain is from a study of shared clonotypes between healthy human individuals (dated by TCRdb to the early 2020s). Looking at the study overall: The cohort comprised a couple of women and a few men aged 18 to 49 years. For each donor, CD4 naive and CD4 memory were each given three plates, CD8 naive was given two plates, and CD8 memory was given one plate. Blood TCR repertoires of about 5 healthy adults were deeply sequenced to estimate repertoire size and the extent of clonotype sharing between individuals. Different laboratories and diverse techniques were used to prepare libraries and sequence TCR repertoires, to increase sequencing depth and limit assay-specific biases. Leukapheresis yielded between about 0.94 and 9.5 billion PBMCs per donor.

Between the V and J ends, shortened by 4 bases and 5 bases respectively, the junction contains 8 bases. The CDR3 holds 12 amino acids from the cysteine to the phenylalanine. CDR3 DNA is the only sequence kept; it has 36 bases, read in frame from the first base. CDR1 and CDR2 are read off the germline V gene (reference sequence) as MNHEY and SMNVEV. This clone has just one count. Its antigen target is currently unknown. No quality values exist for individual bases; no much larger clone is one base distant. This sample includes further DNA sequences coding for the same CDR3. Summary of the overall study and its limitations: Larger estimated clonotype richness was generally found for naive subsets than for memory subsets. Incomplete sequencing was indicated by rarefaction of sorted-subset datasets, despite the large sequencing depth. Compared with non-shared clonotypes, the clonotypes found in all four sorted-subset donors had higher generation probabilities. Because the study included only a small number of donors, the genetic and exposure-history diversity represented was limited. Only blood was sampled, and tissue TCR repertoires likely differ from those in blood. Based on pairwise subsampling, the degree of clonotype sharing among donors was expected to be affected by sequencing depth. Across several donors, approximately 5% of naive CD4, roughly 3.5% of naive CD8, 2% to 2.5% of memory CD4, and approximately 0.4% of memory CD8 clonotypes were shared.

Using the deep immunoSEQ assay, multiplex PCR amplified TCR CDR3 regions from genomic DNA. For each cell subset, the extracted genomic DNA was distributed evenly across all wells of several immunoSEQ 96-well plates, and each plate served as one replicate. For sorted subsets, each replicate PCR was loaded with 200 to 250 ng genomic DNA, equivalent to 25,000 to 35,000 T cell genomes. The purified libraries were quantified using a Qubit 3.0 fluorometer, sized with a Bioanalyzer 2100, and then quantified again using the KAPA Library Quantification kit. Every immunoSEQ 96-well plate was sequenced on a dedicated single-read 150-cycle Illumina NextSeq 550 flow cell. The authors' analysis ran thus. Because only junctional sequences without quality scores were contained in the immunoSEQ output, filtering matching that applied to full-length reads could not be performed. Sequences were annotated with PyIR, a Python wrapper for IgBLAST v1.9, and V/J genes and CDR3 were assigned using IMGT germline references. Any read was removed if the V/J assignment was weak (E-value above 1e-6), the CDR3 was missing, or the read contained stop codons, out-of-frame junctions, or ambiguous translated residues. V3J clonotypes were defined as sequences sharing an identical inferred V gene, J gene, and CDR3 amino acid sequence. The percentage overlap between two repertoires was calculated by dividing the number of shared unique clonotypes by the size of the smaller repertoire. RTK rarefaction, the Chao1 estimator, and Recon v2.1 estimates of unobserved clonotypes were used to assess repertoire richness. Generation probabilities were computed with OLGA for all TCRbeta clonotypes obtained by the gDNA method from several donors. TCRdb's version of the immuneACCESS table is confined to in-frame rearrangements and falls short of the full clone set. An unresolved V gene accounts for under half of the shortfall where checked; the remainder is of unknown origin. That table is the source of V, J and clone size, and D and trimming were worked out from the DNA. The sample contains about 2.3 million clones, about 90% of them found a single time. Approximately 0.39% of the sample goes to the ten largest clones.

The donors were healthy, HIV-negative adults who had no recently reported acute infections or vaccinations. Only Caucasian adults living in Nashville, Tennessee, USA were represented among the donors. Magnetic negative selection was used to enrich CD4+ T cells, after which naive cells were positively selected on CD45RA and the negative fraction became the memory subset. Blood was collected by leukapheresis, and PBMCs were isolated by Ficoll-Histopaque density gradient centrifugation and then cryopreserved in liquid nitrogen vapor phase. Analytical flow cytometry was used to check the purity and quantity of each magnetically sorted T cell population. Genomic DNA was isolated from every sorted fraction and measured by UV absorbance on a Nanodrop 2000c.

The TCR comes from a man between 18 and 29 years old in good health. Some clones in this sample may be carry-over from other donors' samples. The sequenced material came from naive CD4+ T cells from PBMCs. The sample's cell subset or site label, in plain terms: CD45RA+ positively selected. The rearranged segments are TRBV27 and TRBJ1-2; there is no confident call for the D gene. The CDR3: CASSSLGYGYTF. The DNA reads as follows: TGTGCCAGCAGTTCCTTGGGGTATGGCTACACCTTC.